The clone carrying this T cell receptor beta chain was detected many times. TCRdb called the RT-PCR reads again in MiXCR, with one record for every CDR3 protein. The sample lists about 160,000 distinct CDR3 sequences, 11% occurring once. This sample is part of a study of response to subunit inactivated influenza vaccine. The V gene end was trimmed by 6 bases and the J gene end by 4 bases; junction bases not matched to a gene: 4. From germline, CDR1 is SGHVS and CDR2 FQNEAQ. The CDR3 has 15 residues. Sequencing was performed on non-naive T cells sorted from PBMCs, taken roughly 47 days after vaccination. The clonotype was recovered from a man aged 45-60 years who received an inactivated influenza vaccine. This rearrangement joins TRBV7-8 to TRBJ2-2; 11 bases align to TRBD2. In nucleotides, the CDR3 is TGTGCCAGCAGACGACTAGCGGGGTTCACCGGGGAGCTGTTTTTT. Translating gives CASRRLAGFTGELFF.